This record concerns one T cell receptor (beta chain) sequence. The germline V gene has CDR1 LNHNV and CDR2 YYDKDF (reference sequence). The CDR3 is 16 amino acids. The V gene end was trimmed by 4 bases and the J gene end by 7 bases; junction bases not matched to a gene: 11. This record comes from a study of blood T cell repertoires in COVID-19. On the study more broadly: PBMCs, B-cell-depleted T cells, or T cells were the source of the cDNA or gDNA that made up the material.

Per the authors' pipeline: Cell counts per sample came from amplifying reference gene primers. TCRdb's table, derived via immunoSEQ multiplex PCR, lists solely in-frame clones and lacks some. V and J calls and clone size are given by that table; D and trimming were obtained from the DNA. Of some 150,000 clones detected, 80% appear once; the ten largest clones hold roughly 0.6%. The clonotype was recovered from a man aged 55 to 70 with acute or convalescent COVID-19. Sequenced material: peripheral blood. The rearrangement joins TRBV15 to TRBJ1-4; 8 bases match TRBD1. CDR3 in amino acids: CATSKGTGQGAEKLFF. CDR3 DNA: TGTGCCACCAGCAAAGGAACGGGCCAGGGGGCTGAAAAACTGTTTTTT.